Sequencing of this TCR beta chain was carried out in a study of blood T cells in healthy people across ages (dated by TCRdb to about 2015). Broadly, across the study: In model experiments, template switching captured roughly one uniquely barcoded TCR beta cDNA molecule for every two T cells. The donors were split into four age groups: young (average around 15 years), middle-aged (roughly 40), aged (about 62) and long-lived (approximately 80). For two donors (one aged 18 to 30 and one aged 80 or older), the study analyzed two additional independent replicas of 1 million unique cDNA reads from the same blood draw. Donors of different ages were randomly distributed across sequencing lanes to avoid experimental bias. Using deep sequencing normalized with unique cDNA molecular identifiers, the study measured how TCR beta repertoire diversity changes with age.

Donors were 35 to 40 systemically healthy Caucasian individuals from Russia aged roughly 6 to 95 years. Approximately 9 milliliters of peripheral blood were collected from each donor into EDTA-treated Vacutainer tubes. Ficoll-Paque density-gradient centrifugation was used to isolate PBMCs, with at least 7 million obtained per sample. Total RNA was extracted from PBMCs with Trizol reagent, with at least 6 micrograms obtained per sample. For every donor, an aliquot of PBMCs went through flow cytometry to measure the percentages of naive CD45RAhigh/CD27high T cells. The germline V gene (reference sequence) supplies CDR1 DFQATT and CDR2 SNEGSKA. Inclusive of the bounding cysteine and phenylalanine, the CDR3 is 15 residues long. Only the CDR3 DNA stays, 45 bases, in frame from base 1. V loses 6 bases of germline sequence and J loses 0 bases, and the interval between the two ends is 12 bases. To note about this clonotype: No antigen is known for it. No qualities accompany the bases; no much larger clone lies one base away.

Broader findings and caveats from the paper: Because donor CMV infection status was unknown, age-related changes in expanded clonotypes were potentially confounded. Estimates of total diversity from one million sequenced T cells were regarded as lower bounds and underestimates. Compared with the aged group, the long-lived group had more naive CD4+ T cells, fewer expanded clones and increased TCR diversity, suggesting age selection. As age increased, observed TCR beta diversity per million T cells dropped in a roughly linear way, and a significant reduction was already evident by age 40. Conclusive comparison of naive and antigen-experienced compartments was prevented by the profiling of bulk unsorted PBMCs. A strong correlation was found between observed TCR beta diversity and the percentage of naive T cells measured by flow cytometry.

Receptors were amplified or captured by 5' RACE. The reads were generated on an Illumina HiSeq 2500. The second PCR ran for roughly 7 to 12 cycles and used a J-beta primer mix along with a sample-barcoded 5' primer. A unique molecular identifier was introduced onto each TCR beta cDNA molecule by a template-switch 5' adaptor carrying 12 random nucleotides. At least 3 million CDR3-containing paired-end reads were obtained from each sample. First-strand cDNA synthesis was performed from all RNA using the Mint cDNA synthesis kit, with priming by a TRBC-specific oligonucleotide. All cDNA was treated with uracil-DNA glycosylase and then went through a first 18-cycle PCR with the universal primers M1SS and BC2_uni_R. The paper's data handling went like this. Each sample was normalized by randomly selecting 1 million high-quality reads, each carrying a distinct molecular identifier. Instead of being binned into consensus sequences, reads that shared molecular identifiers were thrown out. CDR3 identification, clonotype clustering and error correction used MiTCR with a Q25 quality threshold and the strictest error-elimination algorithm. A nonparametric unseen species model with Euler transformation was used to estimate lower-bound total TCR beta diversity. The raw public reads went through TCRdb reprocessing: fastp at Q25, MiXCR clone calling, in-frame beta chains kept. Merged by CDR3 protein, the rows form single entries marked with the most common genes and DNA. The authors' filters were not applied to this entry. The table for this sample lists about 730,000 distinct CDR3 sequences; approximately 43% of them were counted only once. The ten top clones hold 20% to 25% of the sample.

The sample was blood. Rearrangement joined TRBV20-1 to TRBJ2-6; too little of a D gene remains to name it. The sequence derives from a woman in her sixties or seventies in good health. Here is the DNA: TGCAGTGCAATACTTTCCTCCTCTGGGGCCAACGTCCTGACTTTC. Its protein is CSAILSSSGANVLTF.